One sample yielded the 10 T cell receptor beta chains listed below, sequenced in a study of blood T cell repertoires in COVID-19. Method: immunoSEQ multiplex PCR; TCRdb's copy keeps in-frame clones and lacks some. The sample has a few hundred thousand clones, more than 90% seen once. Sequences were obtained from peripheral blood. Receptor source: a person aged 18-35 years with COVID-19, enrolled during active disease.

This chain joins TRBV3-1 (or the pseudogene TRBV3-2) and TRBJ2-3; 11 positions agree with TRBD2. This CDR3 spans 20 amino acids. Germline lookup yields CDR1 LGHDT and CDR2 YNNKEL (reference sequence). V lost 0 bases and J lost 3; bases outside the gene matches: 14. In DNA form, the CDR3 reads TGTGCCAGCAGCCAAGAGGTCTACACTAGCGGGAGTGTAGTGACAGATACGCAGTATTTT. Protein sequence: CASSQEVYTSGSVVTDTQYF.

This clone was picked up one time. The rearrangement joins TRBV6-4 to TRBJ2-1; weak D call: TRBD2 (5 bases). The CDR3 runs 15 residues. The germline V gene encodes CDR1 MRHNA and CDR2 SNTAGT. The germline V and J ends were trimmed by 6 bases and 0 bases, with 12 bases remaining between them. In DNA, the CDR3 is TGTGCCAGCAGCCCGGACTCGATCTCCTACAATGAGCAGTTCTTC. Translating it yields CASSPDSISYNEQFF.

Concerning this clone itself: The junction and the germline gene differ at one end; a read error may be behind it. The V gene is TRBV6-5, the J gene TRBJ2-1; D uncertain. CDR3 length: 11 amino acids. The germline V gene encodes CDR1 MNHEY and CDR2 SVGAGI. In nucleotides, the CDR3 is TGTGCCAGCAGATACTACAATGAGCAGTTCTTC. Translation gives CASRYYNEQFF.

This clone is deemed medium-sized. This chain's CDR3 is CATTEGTNTEAFF. The CDR3 region has the DNA TGTGCCACCACGGAGGGGACCAACACTGAAGCTTTCTTT. The chain joins TRBV12-3 or TRBV12-4 to TRBJ1-1; possible D gene TRBD1, 5 bases. CDR3 length: 13 amino acids. Trimming cost V 10 bases and J 2 bases, with 14 bases left between them.

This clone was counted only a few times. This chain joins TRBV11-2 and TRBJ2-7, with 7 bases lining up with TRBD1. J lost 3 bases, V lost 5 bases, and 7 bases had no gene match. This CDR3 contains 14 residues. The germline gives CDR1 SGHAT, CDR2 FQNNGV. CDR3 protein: CASSPTRGYYEQYF. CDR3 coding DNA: TGTGCCAGCAGCCCCACCAGGGGGTACTACGAGCAGTACTTC. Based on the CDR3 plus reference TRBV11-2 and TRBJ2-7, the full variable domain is EAGVAQSPRYKIIEKRQSVAFWCNPISGHATLYWYQQILGQGPKLLIQFQNNGVVDDSQLPKDRFSAERLKGVDSTLKIQPAKLEDSAVYLCASSPTRGYYEQYFGPGTRLTVT.

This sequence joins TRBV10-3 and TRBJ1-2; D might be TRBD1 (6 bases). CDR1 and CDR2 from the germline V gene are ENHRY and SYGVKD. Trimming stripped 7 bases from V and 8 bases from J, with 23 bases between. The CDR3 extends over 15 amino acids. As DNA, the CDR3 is TGTGCCATCAATCCGAATGAGCGGGGGCTTGGCGGCTACACCTTC. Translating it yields CAINPNERGLGGYTF.

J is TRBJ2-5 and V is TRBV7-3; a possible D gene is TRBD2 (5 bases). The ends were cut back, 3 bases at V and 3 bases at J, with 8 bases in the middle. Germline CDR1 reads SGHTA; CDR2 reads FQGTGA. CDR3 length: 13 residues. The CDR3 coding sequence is TGTGCCAGCAGCTTTGAGAGGGAAGAGACCCAGTACTTC. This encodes CASSFEREETQYF.

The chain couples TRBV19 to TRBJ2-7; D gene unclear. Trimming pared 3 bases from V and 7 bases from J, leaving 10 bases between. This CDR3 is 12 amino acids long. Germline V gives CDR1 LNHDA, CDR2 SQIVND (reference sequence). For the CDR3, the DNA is TGTGCCAGTAGTATGCCTCTCGGGGAGCAGTACTTC. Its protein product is CASSMPLGEQYF. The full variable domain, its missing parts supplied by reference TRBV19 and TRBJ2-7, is DGGITQSPKYLFRKEGQNVTLSCEQNLNHDAMYWYRQDPGQGLRLIYYSQIVNDFQKGDIAEGYSVSREKKESFPLTVTSAQKNPTAFYLCASSMPLGEQYFGPGTRLTVT.

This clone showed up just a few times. CDR3 residues: CAISESGFEKLFF. The CDR3 DNA reads as TGTGCCATCAGTGAATCGGGGTTTGAAAAACTGTTTTTT. This chain joins TRBV10-3 and TRBJ1-4; no firm D call. The CDR3 has 13 residues. The V end was cut by 3 bases, the J end by 7 bases, with 9 bases between. Per the germline V gene, CDR1 is ENHRY and CDR2 is SYGVKD.

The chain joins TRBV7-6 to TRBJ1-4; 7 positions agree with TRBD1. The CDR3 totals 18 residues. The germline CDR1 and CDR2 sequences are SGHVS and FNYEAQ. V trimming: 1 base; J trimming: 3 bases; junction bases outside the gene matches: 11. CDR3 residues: CASSLETGFGYPNEKLFF. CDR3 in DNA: TGTGCCAGCAGCTTAGAGACAGGGTTCGGATATCCTAATGAAAAACTGTTTTTT.